These 3 T cell receptor beta chains share one sample of origin, sequenced in a study of blood T cell repertoires in COVID-19 (dated by TCRdb to 2018 to 2020). Library preparation employed the immunoSEQ multiplex PCR assay. Entries here come from immuneACCESS through TCRdb and include only in-frame sequences with V and J called. Some clones fail to appear in such tables; in the studies checked, an unresolved V gene covers under half of the shortfall, and the cause of the remainder is unknown. Present in this sample are some 180,000 clones, approximately 88% of which were seen just once. Of the sample, around 6.7% is held by the ten largest clones. The specimen was peripheral blood. Every receptor here comes from a woman between 40 and 55 years old with COVID-19, enrolled during active disease.

This clone has just a few counts. This chain connects TRBV10-1 to TRBJ2-1; TRBD2 might be the D (6 bases). The CDR3 runs 18 residues. The germline V and J ends were trimmed by 0 bases and 6 bases, with 21 bases remaining between them. Germline CDR1 is WNHNN and CDR2 is SYGVQD (reference sequence). CDR3 sequence (DNA): TGCGCCAGCAGTGAGTCGAGGAGGGCCCCCAACCTCGCCAATGAGCAGTTCTTC. It codes for CASSESRRAPNLANEQFF.

The chain carries TRBV10-3 and TRBJ1-1, with D possibly being TRBD1 (5 bases). CDR1 and CDR2 (germline): ENHRY, SYGVKD. The CDR3 loop spans 14 amino acids. V lost 6 bases, J lost 1 base, and 12 bases lay in between. CDR3 protein: CAISRGAANTEAFF. In DNA, the CDR3 is TGTGCCATCAGCCGCGGGGCGGCGAACACTGAAGCTTTCTTT.

The chain links TRBV15 to TRBJ2-4; 7 positions match TRBD1. V trimming: 1 base; J trimming: 6 bases; junction bases outside the gene matches: 6. The CDR3 runs to 15 residues. Per germline, CDR1 LNHNV and CDR2 YYDKDF (reference sequence). CDR3 in DNA: TGTGCCACCAGCAGAGGGAAGACAGGGTTAAACATTCAGTACTTC. Amino acids: CATSRGKTGLNIQYF.